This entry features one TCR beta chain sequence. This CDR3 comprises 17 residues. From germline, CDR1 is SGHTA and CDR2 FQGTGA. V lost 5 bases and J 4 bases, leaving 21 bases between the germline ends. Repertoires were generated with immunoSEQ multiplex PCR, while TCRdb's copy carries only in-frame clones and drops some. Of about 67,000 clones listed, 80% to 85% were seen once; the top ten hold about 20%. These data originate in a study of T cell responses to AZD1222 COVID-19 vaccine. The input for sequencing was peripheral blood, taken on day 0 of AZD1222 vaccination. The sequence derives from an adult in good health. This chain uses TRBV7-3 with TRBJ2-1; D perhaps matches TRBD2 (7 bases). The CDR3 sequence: CASSPRGAGDTYNEQFF. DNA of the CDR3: TGTGCCAGCAGCCCCCGGGGGGCGGGGGATACTTACAATGAGCAGTTCTTC.